This T cell receptor beta chain came from a study of blood T cell repertoires in COVID-19. Generated by immunoSEQ multiplex PCR, the TCRdb table keeps only in-frame clones and is missing some. The table records more than 150,000 clones, under 90% of them present only once. This CDR3 is built from 17 residues. Germline assignment: CDR1 LGHNA and CDR2 YNFKEQ. V lost 0 bases and J 6 bases, leaving 17 bases between the germline ends. The clonotype originates from a human donor in a cohort sampled during active COVID-19. The sequenced sample was peripheral blood. The rearrangement links TRBV4-2 to TRBJ1-4, with D possibly being TRBD1 (5 bases). CDR3 region: CASSQESPGLWYEKLFF. CDR3 sequence (DNA): TGTGCCAGCAGCCAAGAGTCCCCGGGACTCTGGTATGAAAAACTGTTTTTT.